These 2 T cell receptor beta chains came from one sample sequenced in a study of vaccination and CD4 T cells after COVID-19. Treatment here: approximately nine-day PBMC culture with coronavirus spike peptide pools or control peptides (ViraFEST assay). For these TCRs, the target antigens are not known. The Oncomine TCR Beta short-read assay sequenced DNA from cultured CD4+ T cells. TCRdb re-called the PCR reads through MiXCR, storing one row per CDR3 protein. This sample has 9,500 to 15,000 distinct CDR3 sequences, with roughly 21% found just once. The specimen comprised CD4+ T cells from blood, cultured in vitro, sampled before SARS-CoV-2 vaccination. The receptors shown here come from a human donor who received a COVID-19 vaccine.

V is TRBV24-1 and J is TRBJ2-1, with 9 bases matching TRBD1. V lost 6 bases and J lost 3; bases outside the gene matches: 8. There are 16 residues in the CDR3. Germline loops: CDR1 KGHDR, CDR2 SFDVKD. In nucleotides, the CDR3 is TGTGCCACCAGTAACTCCGGGACAGGGTTCTACAATGAGCAGTTCTTC. Its protein product is CATSNSGTGFYNEQFF.

This clonotype was detected only a few times. This chain links TRBV6-1 with TRBJ1-1; D uncertain. Per the germline V gene, CDR1 is MNHNS and CDR2 is SASEGT. The germline V and J ends were trimmed by 6 bases and 0 bases, with 14 bases remaining between them. The CDR3 sequence is 15 residues long. The CDR3 here is CASRVRVTLNTEAFF. The CDR3 bases are TGTGCCAGCAGAGTTCGAGTTACTTTGAACACTGAAGCTTTCTTT.